These 24 T cell receptor beta chains came from one sample sequenced in a study of T cell responses to AZD1222 COVID-19 vaccine. Libraries were prepared by immunoSEQ multiplex PCR; TCRdb keeps only in-frame clonotypes and omits some of them. The table shows fewer than 85,000 clones, with about 87% occurring only once. Sequencing used peripheral blood, obtained on day 0 of AZD1222 vaccination. These receptor sequences come from an adult in good health.

The genes are TRBV30 and TRBJ2-7; D not certain. Deletions cut 1 base from V and 2 bases from J, with 9 bases between. This CDR3 comprises 13 residues. CDR1 is GTSNPN, CDR2 SVGIG, per germline (reference sequence). CDR3 nucleotides: TGTGCCTGGAGTGAGGGCGGAACCTACGAGCAGTACTTC. It yields the protein CAWSEGGTYEQYF.

The chain combines TRBV3-1 (or the pseudogene TRBV3-2) with TRBJ2-7; 8 nucleotides align to TRBD2. The CDR3 spans 14 residues. Per germline, CDR1 LGHDT and CDR2 YNNKEL (reference sequence). With 5 bases clipped from V and 5 bases from J, the junction kept 8 bases outside the gene matches. CDR3 residues: CASSGFAGGNEQYF. The CDR3 nucleotides read TGTGCCAGCAGCGGGTTCGCGGGAGGTAACGAGCAGTACTTC.

This clone has a single count. The rearrangement links TRBV10-1 to TRBJ2-7; tentative D call: TRBD2 (5 bases). CDR3 size: 13 residues. V was shortened by 4 bases and J by 7 bases, with 14 bases between the two germline ends. CDR1 and CDR2 (germline): WNHNN, SYGVQD (reference sequence). The CDR3 DNA sequence: TGCGCCAGCAGTGGTAGCGTCCTGGGGGAGCAGTACTTC. It codes for CASSGSVLGEQYF.

The chain combines TRBV7-8 with TRBJ1-6, with a weak D call TRBD1 (6 bases). The CDR3 runs 16 residues. Germline lookup yields CDR1 SGHVS and CDR2 FQNEAQ. Trimming stripped 0 bases from V and 10 bases from J, with 16 bases between. CDR3 amino acids: CASSLALPRGASPLHF. The CDR3 DNA reads as TGTGCCAGCAGCTTAGCTCTTCCCAGGGGCGCGTCACCCCTCCACTTT.

The chain recombines TRBV19 with TRBJ1-1; D not certain. Trimming shortened V by 7 bases and J by 4 bases, and 7 bases separated the two germline ends. Germline V gene data show CDR1 as LNHDA and CDR2 as SQIVND (reference sequence). The CDR3 spans 11 residues. The CDR3 DNA is TGTGCCAGTATGCTGGGCACTGAAGCTTTCTTT. Translation gives CASMLGTEAFF.

V and J are TRBV12-5 and TRBJ2-2, with D unresolved. Germline CDR1 and CDR2: LGHNT and FRNRAP. V shed 8 bases and J shed 0 bases, with 7 bases lying between them. The length of the CDR3 is 13 residues. In DNA, the CDR3 is TGTGCTAGTCGGGCCGCGAACACCGGGGAGCTGTTTTTT. Translating gives CASRAANTGELFF.

This chain uses TRBV2 with TRBJ1-4; 8 positions match TRBD1. The length of the CDR3 is 14 residues. Trimming removed 6 bases from V and 7 bases from J; junction bases left unmatched: 7. Germline V gene data show CDR1 as SNHLY and CDR2 as FYNNEI. DNA for the CDR3: TGTGCCAGCAGAGACCGGACAGGGAGTGAAAAACTGTTTTTT. It is translated as CASRDRTGSEKLFF.

The chain combines TRBV28 with TRBJ1-4, with TRBD1 as a possible D gene (5 bases). The CDR3 spans 14 residues. Germline V CDR1 and CDR2: MDHEN, SYDVKM. The V gene lost 5 bases and the J gene lost 0 bases, with 7 bases spanning the gap. CDR3 DNA sequence: TGTGCCAGCAGTAAGACAGCAACTAATGAAAAACTGTTTTTT. This encodes CASSKTATNEKLFF.

V gene TRBV9 combines with J gene TRBJ2-7; tentative D call: TRBD1 (6 bases). Germline V gene data show CDR1 as SGDLS and CDR2 as YYNGEE. This CDR3 has 16 amino acids. V lost 3 bases and J 4 bases, leaving 20 bases between the germline ends. In DNA form, the CDR3 reads TGTGCCAGCAGCGGAGGATCTTGGGGGCCCGTTTACGAGCAGTACTTC. Protein product: CASSGGSWGPVYEQYF. The full variable domain, in which reference TRBV9 and TRBJ2-7 provide the parts outside the CDR3, is DSGVTQTPKHLITATGQRVTLRCSPRSGDLSVYWYQQSLDQGLQFLIQYYNGEERAKGNILERFSAQQFPDLHSELNLSSLELGDSALYFCASSGGSWGPVYEQYFGPGTRLTVT.

This clone has just one count. This rearrangement joins TRBV18 to TRBJ2-7, with D possibly TRBD2 on 6 matching bases. The CDR3 has 12 residues. Deletions cut 3 bases from V and 3 bases from J, with 6 bases between. Germline CDR1 KGHSH, CDR2 LQKENI. CDR3 DNA sequence: TGTGCCAGCTCACCGGGACTCTACGAGCAGTACTTC. Protein sequence: CASSPGLYEQYF.

This chain links TRBV10-3 with TRBJ2-7; 7 bases match TRBD1. Per the germline V gene, CDR1 is ENHRY and CDR2 is SYGVKD. This CDR3 region has 16 residues. Trimming cost V 0 bases and J 2 bases; bases outside gene matches: 7. CDR3 protein: CAISESIVTGTYEQYF. In DNA form, the CDR3 reads TGTGCCATCAGTGAGTCGATTGTGACAGGGACCTACGAGCAGTACTTC.

This chain uses TRBV28 with TRBJ1-2, with D maybe TRBD1 (5 bases). Germline V gene sequence: CDR1 MDHEN, CDR2 SYDVKM. CDR3 length equals 13 residues. The V and J ends lost 6 bases and 2 bases respectively, with 10 bases between them. The CDR3 nucleotides read TGTGCCAGCAGGGCGCGGGGGAACTATGGCTACACCTTC. Translating it yields CASRARGNYGYTF.

This chain connects TRBV6-1 to TRBJ1-6; a possible D gene is TRBD1 (5 bases). V lost 4 bases, J lost 0 bases, and 13 bases lay in between. The CDR3 totals 17 residues. Germline V gene sequence: CDR1 MNHNS, CDR2 SASEGT. CDR3 protein: CASSGGALSSYNSPLHF. CDR3 sequence (DNA): TGTGCCAGCAGTGGTGGGGCTTTGAGCTCCTATAATTCACCCCTCCACTTT.

The chain uses TRBV6-5 and TRBJ1-5, with D possibly being TRBD1 (6 bases). CDR1 MNHEY and CDR2 SVGAGI come from the germline V gene. Trimming removed 6 bases at V and 6 bases at J, with 15 bases between. The CDR3 is 14 amino acids. The CDR3, as DNA: TGTGCCAGCAGGATACGACAGGTCAGTCAGCCCCAGCATTTT. Translated, it gives CASRIRQVSQPQHF.

The chain has TRBV30 and TRBJ2-1, with 7 bases lining up with TRBD1. Per the germline V gene, CDR1 is GTSNPN and CDR2 is SVGIG (reference sequence). V dropped 3 bases and J dropped 5; count of bases not matched to a gene: 22. The CDR3 has 19 residues. DNA of the CDR3: TGTGCCTGGAGCGTTTGGGCCTCCAACAGGGGAATTCGGAACAATGAGCAGTTCTTC. Translating it yields CAWSVWASNRGIRNNEQFF.

The V and J genes are TRBV6-2 or TRBV6-3 and TRBJ1-5; perhaps TRBD1 as D (5 bases). From germline, CDR1 is MNHEY and CDR2 SVGEGT. V was cut by 5 bases and J by 1 base, with 9 bases left in between. The CDR3 is 14 amino acids. CDR3 amino acids: CASSRGLSNQPQHF. The CDR3 coding sequence is TGTGCCAGCAGTCGGGGGTTAAGCAATCAGCCCCAGCATTTT.

This clone was seen more than once but under ten times. V is TRBV30 and J is TRBJ2-7, with 8 bases that match TRBD1. The V and J ends lost 7 bases and 5 bases, in that order; junction bases with no gene match: 4. Germline V gene sequence: CDR1 GTSNPN, CDR2 SVGIG (reference sequence). CDR3 size: 11 residues. The CDR3 coding sequence is TGTGCCTTGACAGGGGTCAACGAGCAGTACTTC. Encoded protein: CALTGVNEQYF.

This clone appeared a single time. The chain uses TRBV7-3 and TRBJ2-3; 7 bases map to TRBD2. Germline CDR1 is SGHTA and CDR2 is FQGTGA. With V trimmed by 8 bases and J by 8 bases, 19 bases remained unmatched. The length of the CDR3 is 16 residues. CDR3 bases: TGTGCCAGCGCCCCGGGGGGTTTTGGACGCGGGGGTACGCAGTATTTT. Amino acids: CASAPGGFGRGGTQYF.

The chain couples TRBV5-4 to TRBJ1-1; no clear D gene. The V gene lost 4 bases and the J gene lost 0 bases, with 7 bases spanning the gap. This CDR3 has 13 amino acids. The germline CDR1 and CDR2 sequences are SGHNT and YYREEE (reference sequence). The CDR3 DNA sequence: TGTGCCAGCAGCGCAGGATTGAACACTGAAGCTTTCTTT. It yields the protein CASSAGLNTEAFF.

This chain joins TRBV7-9 and TRBJ2-7; no reliable D call. Trimming cost V 5 bases and J 0 bases, with 17 bases left between them. Germline V gene sequence: CDR1 SEHNR, CDR2 FQNEAQ (reference sequence). The CDR3 extends over 16 amino acids. CDR3 residues: CASSRASAISSYEQYF. The CDR3 region has the DNA TGTGCCAGCAGCCGAGCCTCAGCGATTTCCTCCTACGAGCAGTACTTC.

The sample holds one count of this clone. CDR3 sequence: CATSGGRGPRRVAFF. The CDR3 coding sequence is TGTGCCACCAGCGGAGGCAGGGGGCCCCGGAGGGTAGCTTTCTTT. The V and J genes are TRBV15 and TRBJ1-1; the match to TRBD1 covers 8 bases. Germline loops: CDR1 LNHNV, CDR2 YYDKDF (reference sequence). With V trimmed by 5 bases and J by 10 bases, 15 bases remained unmatched. The CDR3 length is 15 residues.

This clone qualifies as medium-sized. The rearrangement links TRBV6-2 or TRBV6-3 to TRBJ2-3; 12 nucleotides match TRBD2. The CDR3 consists of 16 residues. Germline-derived CDR1 and CDR2 are MNHEY and SVGEGT. V was clipped by 5 bases and J by 1 base; unmatched bases: 4. CDR3 in amino acids: CASSLTSGRGTDTQYF. CDR3 DNA sequence: TGTGCCAGCAGTCTGACTAGCGGGAGAGGCACAGATACGCAGTATTTT.

This sequence joins TRBV4-3 and TRBJ2-7; 11 bases are a match to TRBD1. V lost 4 bases to trimming and J lost 3 bases; unmatched junction nucleotides: 2. The germline V gene encodes CDR1 LGHNA and CDR2 YSLEER. This CDR3 is built from 14 residues. CDR3 coding DNA: TGCGCCAGCAGCCCCGGGACAGGGGGCTACGAGCAGTACTTC. Translating gives CASSPGTGGYEQYF.

There are a few counts of this clone. The chain employs TRBV7-2 and TRBJ1-6; possible D gene TRBD1, 6 bases. V lost 6 bases to trimming and J lost 9 bases, with 18 bases between them. CDR1 and CDR2 (germline): SGHTA, FQGNSA. This CDR3 region has 15 residues. The CDR3 nucleotides read TGTGCCAGCAGACGACGACAGGCCGTGACTTCACCCCTCCACTTT. This translates into CASRRRQAVTSPLHF.